This TCR beta chain was profiled in a study of identical twins. Whole-study results and caveats: A cross-sectional statistical analysis, not follow-up of the same donors, supported the conclusions. Weaker excess twin sharing was observed in beta out-of-frame sequences. Whereas memory repertoires showed no such difference, abundant cord blood beta clonotypes carried fewer insertions.

The authors used template switching to add a universal primer site and gave cDNA unique molecular identifiers. TCRdb ran MiXCR on the 5' RACE reads and lists one entry per CDR3 protein. This table has 1.5 million to 2 million distinct CDR3 sequences, around a third appearing once. This clonotype has a count of ten or more. Its target is not known. CDR3 length: 12 residues. With 6 bases removed from V and 2 bases from J, the gap between germline ends came to 10 bases. The V gene's germline CDR1 is SQVTM and CDR2 ANQGSEA. The sequencing sample was made of cord blood. The sequence was collected from a newborn girl in good health. The chain uses TRBV29-1 and TRBJ1-2; D gene uncertain. CDR3 DNA sequence: TGCAGCGTCCCTGACGGAAACTATGGCTACACCTTC. Translation gives CSVPDGNYGYTF.